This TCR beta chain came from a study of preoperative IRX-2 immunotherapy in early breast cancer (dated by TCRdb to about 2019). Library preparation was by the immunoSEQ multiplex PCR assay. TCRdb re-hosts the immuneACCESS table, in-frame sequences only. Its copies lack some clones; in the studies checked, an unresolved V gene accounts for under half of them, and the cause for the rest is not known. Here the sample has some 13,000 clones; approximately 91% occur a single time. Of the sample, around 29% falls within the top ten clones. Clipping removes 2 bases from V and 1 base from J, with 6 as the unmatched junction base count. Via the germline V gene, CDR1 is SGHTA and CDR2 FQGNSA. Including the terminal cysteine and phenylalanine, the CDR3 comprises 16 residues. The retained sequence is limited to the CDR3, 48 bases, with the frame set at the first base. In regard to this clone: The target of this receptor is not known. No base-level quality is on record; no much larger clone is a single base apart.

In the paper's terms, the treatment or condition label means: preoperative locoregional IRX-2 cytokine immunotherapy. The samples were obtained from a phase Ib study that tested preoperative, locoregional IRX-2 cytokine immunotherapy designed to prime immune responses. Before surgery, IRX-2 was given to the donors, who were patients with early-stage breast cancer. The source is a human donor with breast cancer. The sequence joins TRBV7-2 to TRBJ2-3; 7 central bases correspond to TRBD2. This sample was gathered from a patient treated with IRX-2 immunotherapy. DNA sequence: TGTGCCAGCAGCTTAATGGGCGGGGGAGGCACAGATACGCAGTATTTT. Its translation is CASSLMGGGGTDTQYF.